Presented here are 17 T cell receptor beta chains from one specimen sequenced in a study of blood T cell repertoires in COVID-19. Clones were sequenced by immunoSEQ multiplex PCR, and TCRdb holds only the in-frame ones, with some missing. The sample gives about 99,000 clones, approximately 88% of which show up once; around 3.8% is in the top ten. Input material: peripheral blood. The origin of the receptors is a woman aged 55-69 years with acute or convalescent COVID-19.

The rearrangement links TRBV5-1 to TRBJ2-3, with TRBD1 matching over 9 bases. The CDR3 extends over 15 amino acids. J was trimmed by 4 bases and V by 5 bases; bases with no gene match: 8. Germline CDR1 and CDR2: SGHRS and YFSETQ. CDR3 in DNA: TGCGCCAGCAGAACAGCTGGACAGGGGCCAGATACGCAGTATTTT. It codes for CASRTAGQGPDTQYF.

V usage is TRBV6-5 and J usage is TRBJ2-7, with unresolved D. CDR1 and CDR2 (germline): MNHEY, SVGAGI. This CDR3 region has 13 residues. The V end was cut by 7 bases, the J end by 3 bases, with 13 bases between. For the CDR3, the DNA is TGTGCCAGCAAACGGTCTTCCGACTACGAGCAGTACTTC. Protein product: CASKRSSDYEQYF.

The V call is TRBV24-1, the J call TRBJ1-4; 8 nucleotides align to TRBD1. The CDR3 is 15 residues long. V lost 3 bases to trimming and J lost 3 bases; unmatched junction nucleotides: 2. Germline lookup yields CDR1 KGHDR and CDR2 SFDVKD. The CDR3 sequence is CATSDKTGANEKLFF. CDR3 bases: TGTGCCACCAGTGATAAGACAGGGGCTAATGAAAAACTGTTTTTT.

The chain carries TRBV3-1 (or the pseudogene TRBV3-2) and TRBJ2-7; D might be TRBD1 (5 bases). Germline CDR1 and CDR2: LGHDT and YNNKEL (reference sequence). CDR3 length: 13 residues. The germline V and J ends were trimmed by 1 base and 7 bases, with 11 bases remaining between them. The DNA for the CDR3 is TGTGCCAGCAGCCAAGGGGGCCCTGGGGAGCAGTACGTC. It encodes CASSQGGPGEQYV.

DNA for the CDR3: TGTGCCAGCTCAACAGGGGCCGATGGCTACACCTTC. Translated, it gives CASSTGADGYTF. The J gene is TRBJ1-2, the V gene TRBV18, with TRBD1 identical over 7 bases. Germline loops: CDR1 KGHSH, CDR2 LQKENI. The junction had 3 bases not matched to a gene; V was cut back by 5 bases and J by 6 bases. CDR3 length: 12 residues. Filled out from reference TRBV18 and TRBJ1-2, the complete variable domain reads NAGVMQNPRHLVRRRGQEARLRCSPMKGHSHVYWYRQLPEEGLKFMVYLQKENIIDESGMPKERFSAEFPKEGPSILRIQQVVRGDSAAYFCASSTGADGYTFGSGTRLTVV.

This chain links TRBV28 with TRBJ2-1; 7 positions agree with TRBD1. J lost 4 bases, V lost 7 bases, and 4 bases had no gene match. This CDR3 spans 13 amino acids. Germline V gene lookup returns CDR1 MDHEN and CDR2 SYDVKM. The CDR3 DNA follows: TGTGCCAGCACGGGGACAGCTTACAATGAGCAGTTCTTC. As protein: CASTGTAYNEQFF.

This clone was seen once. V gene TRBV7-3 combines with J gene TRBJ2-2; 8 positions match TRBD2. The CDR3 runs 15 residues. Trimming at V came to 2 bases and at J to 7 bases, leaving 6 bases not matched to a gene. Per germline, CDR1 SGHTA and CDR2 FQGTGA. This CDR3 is CASSLGLAAVGELFF. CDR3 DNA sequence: TGTGCCAGCAGCTTAGGACTAGCTGCGGTCGGGGAGCTGTTTTTT.

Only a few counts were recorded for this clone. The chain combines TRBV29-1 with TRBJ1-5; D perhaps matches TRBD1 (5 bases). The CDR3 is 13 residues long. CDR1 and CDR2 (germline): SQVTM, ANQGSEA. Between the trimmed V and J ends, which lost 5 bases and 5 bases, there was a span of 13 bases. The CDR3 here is CSVLLGPDQPQHF. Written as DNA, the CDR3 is TGCAGCGTTTTATTGGGGCCTGATCAGCCCCAGCATTTT.

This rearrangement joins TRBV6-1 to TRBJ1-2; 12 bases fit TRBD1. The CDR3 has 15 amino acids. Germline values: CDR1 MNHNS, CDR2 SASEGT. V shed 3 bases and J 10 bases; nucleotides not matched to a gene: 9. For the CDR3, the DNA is TGTGCCAGCAGTGACCGCGGGACAGGGGGCGCGTTCTACACCTTC. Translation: CASSDRGTGGAFYTF.

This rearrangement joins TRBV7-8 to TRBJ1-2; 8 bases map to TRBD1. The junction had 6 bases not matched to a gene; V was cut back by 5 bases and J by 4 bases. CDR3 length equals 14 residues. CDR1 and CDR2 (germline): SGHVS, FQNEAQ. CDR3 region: CASSARQGSYGYTF. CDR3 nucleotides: TGTGCCAGCAGCGCTCGACAGGGGAGCTATGGCTACACCTTC.

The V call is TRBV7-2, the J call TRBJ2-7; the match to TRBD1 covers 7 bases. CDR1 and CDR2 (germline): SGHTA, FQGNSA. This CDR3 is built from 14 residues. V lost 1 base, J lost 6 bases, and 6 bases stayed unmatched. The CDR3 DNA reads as TGTGCCAGCAGCTTAGATGCCCACAGGGGCGAGCAGTACGTC. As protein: CASSLDAHRGEQYV.

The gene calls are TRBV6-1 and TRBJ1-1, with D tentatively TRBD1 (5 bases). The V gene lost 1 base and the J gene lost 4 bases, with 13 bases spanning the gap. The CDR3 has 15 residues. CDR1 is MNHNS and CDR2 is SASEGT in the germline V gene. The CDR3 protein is CASSEVGGVGTEAFF. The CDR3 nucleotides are TGTGCCAGCAGTGAAGTGGGAGGGGTGGGCACTGAAGCTTTCTTT.

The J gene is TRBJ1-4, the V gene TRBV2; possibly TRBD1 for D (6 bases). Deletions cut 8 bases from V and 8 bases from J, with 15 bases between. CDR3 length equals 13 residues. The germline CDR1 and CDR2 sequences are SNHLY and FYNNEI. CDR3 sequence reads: CASLYRVGEKLFF. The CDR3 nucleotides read TGTGCCAGCTTGTACAGGGTAGGCGAAAAACTGTTTTTT.

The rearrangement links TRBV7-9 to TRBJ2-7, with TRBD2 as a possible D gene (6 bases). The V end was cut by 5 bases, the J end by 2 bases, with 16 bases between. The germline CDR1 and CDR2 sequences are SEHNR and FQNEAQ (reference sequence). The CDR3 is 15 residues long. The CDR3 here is CASSTERVPAYEQYF. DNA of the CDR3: TGTGCCAGCAGCACAGAGCGGGTGCCCGCCTACGAGCAGTACTTC.

CDR3 in DNA: TGTGCCAGCAGAGCAGACAGCTCAGGGAAGACCCAGTACTTC. Its translation is CASRADSSGKTQYF. This chain joins TRBV2 and TRBJ2-5, with D maybe TRBD1 (5 bases). Germline assignment: CDR1 SNHLY and CDR2 FYNNEI. The CDR3 is 14 residues long. Trimming removed 6 bases from V and 6 bases from J, with 17 bases in between. The full variable domain, in which reference TRBV2 and TRBJ2-5 provide the parts outside the CDR3, is EPEVTQTPSHQVTQMGQEVILRCVPISNHLYFYWYRQILGQKVEFLVSFYNNEISEKSEIFDDQFSVERPDGSNFTLKIRSTKLEDSAMYFCASRADSSGKTQYFGPGTRLLVL.

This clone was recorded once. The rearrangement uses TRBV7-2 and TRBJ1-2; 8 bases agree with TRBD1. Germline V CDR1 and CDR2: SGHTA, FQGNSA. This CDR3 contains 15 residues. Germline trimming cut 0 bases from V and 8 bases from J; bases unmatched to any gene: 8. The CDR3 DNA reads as TGTGCCAGCAGCTTAGCCTCCGGACAGGGCTGGGGCTACACCTTC. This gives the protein CASSLASGQGWGYTF.

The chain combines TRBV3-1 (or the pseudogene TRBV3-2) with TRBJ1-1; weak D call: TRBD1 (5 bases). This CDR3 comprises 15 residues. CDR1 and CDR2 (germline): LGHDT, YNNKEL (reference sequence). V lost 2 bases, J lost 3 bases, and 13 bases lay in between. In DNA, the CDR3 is TGTGCCAGCAGCCAAAGCGGGGCGGGAGACACTGAAGCTTTCTTT. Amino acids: CASSQSGAGDTEAFF.